The 19 T cell receptor beta chains reported below all come from one sample, sequenced in a study of T cells expressing NK-cell markers (TCRdb year 2020). Libraries were made using 5' RACE. Sequenced using an Illumina HiSeq 2000. TCRdb reprocessed the reads and provides one entry for every CDR3 protein sequence; no DNA is given. The sample has about 160,000 distinct CDR3 sequences on record. The ten largest make up around 20% of the sample. Input material: blood T cells: a sorted CD56 or NKG2C T cell subset, CD4+ or CD8+ T cells, or bulk PBMC T cells (not recorded which). The receptor set was obtained from a man aged 18-70 years in good health.

The chain uses TRBV6-2 or TRBV6-3 and TRBJ1-2; TCRdb gives TRBD1 as the D gene, but with no DNA this cannot be confirmed. The germline gives CDR1 MNHEY, CDR2 SVGEGT. This CDR3 is built from 12 residues. Here the CDR3 reads CASMRIPWGYTF.

This chain connects TRBV20-1 to TRBJ1-1; the D call of TRBD1 rests on TCRdb alone, since no DNA is present to check it. This CDR3 contains 12 residues. Per the germline V gene, CDR1 is DFQATT and CDR2 is SNEGSKA (reference sequence). CDR3 region: CSAREQENEAFF.

This rearrangement joins TRBV20-1 to TRBJ1-1. Germline CDR1 DFQATT, CDR2 SNEGSKA (reference sequence). This CDR3 spans 14 amino acids. CDR3 amino acids: CSAGGRAAEIEAFF.

The V gene is TRBV20-1, the J gene TRBJ2-1; lacking DNA, the TRBD1 call made by TCRdb goes unchecked. CDR1 is DFQATT and CDR2 is SNEGSKA in the germline V gene (reference sequence). The CDR3 length is 18 residues. CDR3: CSREEVVFGPGQGNEQFF.

The V gene is TRBV20-1, the J gene TRBJ1-1; the D call of TRBD1 rests on TCRdb alone, since no DNA is present to check it. Per the germline V gene, CDR1 is DFQATT and CDR2 is SNEGSKA (reference sequence). This CDR3 has 15 amino acids. CDR3 loop: CSAIRVPPGDTEAFF.

V gene TRBV6-1 combines with J gene TRBJ2-3. The germline V gene has CDR1 MNHNS and CDR2 SASEGT. The CDR3 loop spans 13 amino acids. CDR3 sequence: CASRHLSGDTQYF.

This chain uses TRBV5-1 with TRBJ2-5. The CDR3 is 17 residues long. In germline, CDR1 is SGHRS, CDR2 YFSETQ. The CDR3 here is CASSLAREVWVQETQYF.

This rearrangement joins TRBV28 to TRBJ1-5. The CDR3 spans 18 residues. Germline CDR1 and CDR2: MDHEN and SYDVKM. Here the CDR3 reads CASSHPPGQRYSNQPQHF.

V usage is TRBV13 and J usage is TRBJ1-2. Germline CDR1 is PRHDT and CDR2 is FYEKMQ (reference sequence). There are 14 residues in the CDR3. The chain's CDR3 is CASSLGRVNYGYTF. Full variable domain (rest looked up from reference TRBV13 and TRBJ1-2): AAGVIQSPRHLIKEKRETATLKCYPIPRHDTVYWYQQGPGQDPQFLISFYEKMQSDKGSIPDRFSAQQFSDYHSELNMSSLELGDSALYFCASSLGRVNYGYTFGSGTRLTVV.

V gene TRBV9 combines with J gene TRBJ2-7. This CDR3 comprises 14 residues. CDR1 and CDR2 from the germline V gene are SGDLS and YYNGEE. CDR3 sequence: CASSATDVSRKQYF.

J is TRBJ2-1 and V is TRBV19; as DNA is missing, the TRBD1 call by TCRdb cannot be tested. The CDR3 has 12 residues. Germline lookup yields CDR1 LNHDA and CDR2 SQIVND (reference sequence). The CDR3 reads CASSIGSREQFF.

V gene TRBV6-6 combines with J gene TRBJ2-7. The V gene's germline CDR1 is MNHNY and CDR2 SVGAGI (reference sequence). The CDR3 runs to 13 residues. The CDR3 sequence: CASSTTTSYEQYF.

The chain carries TRBV20-1 and TRBJ2-5; the D gene TCRdb calls, TRBD2, cannot be checked with no DNA. CDR1 and CDR2 (germline): DFQATT, SNEGSKA (reference sequence). This CDR3 has 18 residues. The CDR3 sequence is CSAKTAVAGGLLQETQYF.

This chain uses TRBV27 with TRBJ2-7; TCRdb's D call, TRBD2, is unchecked because there is no DNA. This CDR3 comprises 13 residues. CDR1 and CDR2 (germline): MNHEY, SMNVEV (reference sequence). The CDR3: CASNPLGTYEQYF.

The rearrangement uses TRBV29-1 and TRBJ2-2; TCRdb indicates TRBD2, and absent DNA this call remains unverified. Germline assignment: CDR1 SQVTM and CDR2 ANQGSEA. The CDR3 has 13 residues. This CDR3 is CSVLAGNTGELFF.

The chain is built from TRBV28 and TRBJ2-2; the TCRdb D gene call, TRBD1, has no DNA to confirm it. Germline CDR1 is MDHEN and CDR2 is SYDVKM. The CDR3 extends over 15 amino acids. The CDR3 spells CASSFSRVVTGELFF.

V is TRBV12-3 or TRBV12-4 and J is TRBJ1-1; with no DNA, the TCRdb D assignment of TRBD1 cannot be verified. This CDR3 spans 13 amino acids. CDR3 region: CASGDTPNTEAFF.

The rearrangement links TRBV28 to TRBJ1-2; TCRdb's assignment of TRBD1 cannot be checked, as there is no DNA. Germline lookup yields CDR1 MDHEN and CDR2 SYDVKM. The CDR3 runs to 13 residues. CDR3 in amino acids: CASTPSANYGYTF.

The chain links TRBV20-1 to TRBJ2-1; the D call from TCRdb, TRBD2, cannot be confirmed without DNA. This CDR3 spans 16 amino acids. The germline gives CDR1 DFQATT, CDR2 SNEGSKA (reference sequence). CDR3 sequence reads: CSAQRGGQSSYNEQFF.